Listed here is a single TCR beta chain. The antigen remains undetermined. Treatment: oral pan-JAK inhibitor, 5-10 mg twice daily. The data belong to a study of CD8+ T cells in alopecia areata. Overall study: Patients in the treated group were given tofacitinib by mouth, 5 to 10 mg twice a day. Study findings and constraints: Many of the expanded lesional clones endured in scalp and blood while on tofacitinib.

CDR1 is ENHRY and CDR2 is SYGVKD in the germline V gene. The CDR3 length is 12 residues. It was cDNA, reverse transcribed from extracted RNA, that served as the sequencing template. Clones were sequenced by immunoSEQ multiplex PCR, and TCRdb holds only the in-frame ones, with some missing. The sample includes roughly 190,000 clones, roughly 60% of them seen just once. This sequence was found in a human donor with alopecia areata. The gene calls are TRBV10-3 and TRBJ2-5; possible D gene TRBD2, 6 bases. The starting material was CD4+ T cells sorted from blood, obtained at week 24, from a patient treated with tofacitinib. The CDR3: CASGGLQETQYF. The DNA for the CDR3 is TGTGCATCAGGAGGGCTTCAAGAGACCCAGTACTTC.